There are many counts of the clone carrying this TCR beta chain. The target antigen is unknown. This specimen comes from a study of CD8 T cells in ankylosing spondylitis. Notes on the study in general: Ankylosing spondylitis blood seemed to carry a telltale TCR beta motif made of several highly homologous variants. The disease-linked clones had a CD8+ phenotype and low blood frequencies. Reportedly, matched ankylosing spondylitis synovial fluid was significantly enriched for disease-linked clones. Some motif variants were previously reported in reactive arthritis synovial fluid and blood.

Quantitative 5'-RACE was performed with molecular barcodes, and it yielded the TCR beta libraries. TCRdb ran MiXCR on the 5' RACE reads and lists one entry per CDR3 protein. Of some 450,000 distinct CDR3 sequences in the sample, roughly 17% are singletons; the top ten hold 0.95% to 1.1%. The length of the CDR3 is 16 residues. The V end lost 4 bases, the J end lost 4 bases, and 19 bases lay between the germline ends. Germline lookup yields CDR1 LGHDT and CDR2 YNNKEL (reference sequence). This chain links TRBV3-1 with TRBJ1-2; the D is unclear. The sample consisted of blood, either unsorted or a sorted T cell fraction (not recorded which). This TCR came from a male donor with ankylosing spondylitis. The CDR3 DNA reads TGTGCCAGCAGCCGGAGCGGAAGGGAGAGGTTCTATGGCTACACCTTC. This codes for CASSRSGRERFYGYTF.